This record covers a single T cell receptor (beta chain). What it binds is unknown. The data are from a study of CD8+CD57+ T cells in acquired aplastic anemia. Across the study: Sorted CD4+ and CD8+ cells gave a mean 3.2 ug DNA, range about 0.17 to 27.4 ug.

Profiles of TCR beta VDJ and CDR3 were generated from a genomic DNA template. TCRdb analysed the reads with MiXCR anew, one entry per CDR3 protein. The sample consists of approximately 120,000 distinct CDR3 sequences, over 30% of them appearing once. Sequenced patients had shown CD8+CD57+ cell expansion by flow cytometry. As a group, the patients uniformly had severe acquired aplastic anemia. No patient had been given any therapy when blood was sampled. Overall study findings and caveats: Overlapping CD8+ CDR3 repertoires of patients and controls contained roughly 27 shared sequences.

V was trimmed by 5 bases and J by 3 bases, leaving 10 bases between them. The CDR3 is 13 residues long. The germline V gene encodes CDR1 SGHAT and CDR2 FQNNGV. The sequenced material came from sorted CD4+, CD8+, or CD8+CD57+ T cells (not recorded which) from PBMCs. The sequence came from a human donor with aplastic anemia. This chain joins TRBV11-2 and TRBJ1-1, with D possibly matching TRBD1 (5 bases). The CDR3 sequence: CASSKGAYTEAFF. CDR3 DNA: TGTGCCAGCAGCAAAGGGGCCTACACTGAAGCTTTCTTT.